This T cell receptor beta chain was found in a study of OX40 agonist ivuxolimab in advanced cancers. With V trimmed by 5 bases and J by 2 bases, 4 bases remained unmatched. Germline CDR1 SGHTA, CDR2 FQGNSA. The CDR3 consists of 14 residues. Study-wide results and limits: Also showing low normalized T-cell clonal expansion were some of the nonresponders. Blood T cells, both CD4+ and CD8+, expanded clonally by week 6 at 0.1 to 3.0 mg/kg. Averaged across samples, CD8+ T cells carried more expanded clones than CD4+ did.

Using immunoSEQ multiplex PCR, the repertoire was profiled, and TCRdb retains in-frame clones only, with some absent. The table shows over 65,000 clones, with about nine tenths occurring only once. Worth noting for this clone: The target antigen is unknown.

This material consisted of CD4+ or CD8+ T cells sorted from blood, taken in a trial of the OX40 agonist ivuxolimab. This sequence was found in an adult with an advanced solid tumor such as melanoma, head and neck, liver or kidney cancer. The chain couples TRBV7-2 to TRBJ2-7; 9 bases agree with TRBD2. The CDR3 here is CASSGGGGAYEQYF. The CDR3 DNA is TGTGCCAGCAGCGGCGGGGGGGGAGCCTACGAGCAGTACTTC.